Listed below are T cell receptor beta chains from one sample, sequenced in a study of T cell responses to AZD1222 COVID-19 vaccine. Produced via immunoSEQ multiplex PCR; TCRdb's table is partial and in-frame only. The repertoire consists of some 130,000 clones, with more than 85% occurring once and the leading ten covering more than 2.5%. Specimen: peripheral blood, collected on day 0 of AZD1222 vaccination. The receptor set was obtained from an adult in good health. Each CDR3 is given without its conserved first and last residue. Clone size, where shown, is once, few, many, or a class for clones that have expanded.

ASTPTGAQGGSSPLH - TRBJ1-6 TRBV19
ASSVGDSNEQY - TRBJ2-7 TRBV9
ASSPFDIATNEKLF - TRBJ1-4 TRBV18
ASSQDLDSGANVLT - TRBJ2-6 TRBV14
ASSLSGQGHQPQH - TRBJ1-5 TRBV28
AIAGQGGAEAF - TRBJ1-1 TRBV10-3
ASRVGQGARGYT once TRBJ1-2 TRBV28
ASTTLGTVPYEQY - TRBJ2-7 TRBV28
ASTPRRGYDTQY - TRBJ2-3 TRBV4-1
ASSVDLVYGYT - TRBJ1-2 TRBV9
ASGLGGISEAF once TRBJ1-1 TRBV12-5
ASSSWGATTYEQY once TRBJ2-7 TRBV6-1
ASSLTTGGPDTQY - TRBJ2-3 TRBV5-1
SGTSGRGNEQF - TRBJ2-1 TRBV29-1
ASILGANTEAF - TRBJ1-1 TRBV27
ASSLFEGVFDTEAF - TRBJ1-1 TRBV5-1
SARPGFNEKLF - TRBJ1-4 TRBV29-1
AGRDRYNEQF - TRBJ2-1 TRBV6-5
ASSQTQVMNTEAF - TRBJ1-1 TRBV3-1/TRBV3-2
AIRSGSGNTIY - TRBJ1-3 TRBV10-3
ATSDTAGAGELF - TRBJ2-2 TRBV24-1
ASRGSGTRTDTQY once TRBJ2-3 TRBV6-6
ASSPASTANYGYT - TRBJ1-2 TRBV9
ASSYLTRDSYEQY - TRBJ2-7 TRBV28
ASSLVRIAGEQF - TRBJ2-1 TRBV11-2
ASSRDRYSNQPQH - TRBJ1-5 TRBV6-5
ASSVSGSYNEQF few TRBJ2-1 TRBV11-2
ASSYGRGSQPQH - TRBJ1-5 TRBV6-5
SVVRAGGHVDTQY - TRBJ2-3 TRBV29-1
SVLGRRYEQY - TRBJ2-7 TRBV29-1
ASSPVSSTGELF - TRBJ2-2 TRBV18
ASSLELAGRYEQY - TRBJ2-7 TRBV7-8
ASSSGGGSSYNEQF - TRBJ2-1 TRBV5-4
ASSLPGIEAF - TRBJ1-1 TRBV7-9
ATLPHENNSPLH - TRBJ1-6 TRBV28
AIRQTGVNTEAF - TRBJ1-1 TRBV10-3
AWERGTEAF - TRBJ1-1 TRBV30
ASSIPLTEAF - TRBJ1-1 TRBV28
ASSLAEGSPHPYGYT - TRBJ1-2 TRBV28
SVEVWRDSRYSGNTIY - TRBJ1-3 TRBV29-1
ASSRVRGRVDTQY - TRBJ2-3 TRBV9
ASSLFGGTTDTQY - TRBJ2-3 TRBV7-7
ASSSRSYNEQF - TRBJ2-1 TRBV7-2
SGSGQSYNEQF - TRBJ2-1 TRBV29-1
ASSWGSGRTSGNTIY - TRBJ1-3 TRBV7-2
ASKGPGLAAYTGELF - TRBJ2-2 TRBV19
ASSVGPQADPATNEKLF - TRBJ1-4 TRBV9
ASSLGTGGYNSPLH - TRBJ1-6 TRBV28
ASSLLRGNYGYT - TRBJ1-2 TRBV28
ASSVRTGPLEQY - TRBJ2-7 TRBV28
ASSKGGANEKLF - TRBJ1-4 TRBV6-5
AWSWDSLNYGYT - TRBJ1-2 TRBV30